The present T cell receptor beta chain was sequenced within a study of blood T cell repertoires in COVID-19 (dated by TCRdb to 2020 to 2022). For the wider study: The collaborator samples originated in the United States, Italy and Spain and spanned the acute and convalescent phases of COVID-19. The material from the prospective study consisted of cDNA or gDNA derived from T cells, B-cell-depleted T cells, or PBMCs. Deeply sampled blood TCRbeta repertoires from subjects exposed to, actively infected with, or recovered from COVID-19 were included in the dataset. The repertoires were made available in a free public database intended to serve as a resource for research on the immune response to SARS-CoV-2. Samples came from the ongoing ImmuneRACE study (first 160 participants) plus 1,254 subjects from 6 global collaborators. Sample metadata almost always included a de-identified subject ID, COVID-19 status, age in years and sex. Where available, HLA class I and class II types were obtained from metadata supplied by the sample provider rather than from assay-based typing. General findings and caveats noted by the study authors: Clinical and demographic metadata were provided uncurated, with the amount varying by source and participant.

On this clone: Its antigen is unknown. Base quality data are lacking; no much larger clone is found one base away.

The immunoSEQ Assay, a bias-controlled multiplex PCR, was used to amplify TCRbeta CDR3 regions from genomic DNA. The authors processed their data as follows. Nucleated cell counts per sample were estimated from amplification of reference gene primers within the assay. Sequence reads were collapsed and filtered to measure the absolute abundance of every unique TCRbeta CDR3 rearrangement. For each sample, productive Simpson clonality was calculated as the square root of Simpson's diversity index over productive rearrangements. The clones in this table, taken by TCRdb from immuneACCESS, are in-frame only. Not every clone is retained; where verified, under half of the shortfall comes from an unresolved V gene, and the cause of the rest is unknown. V and J calls and clone size come straight from that table; D and trimming were deduced from the DNA. The sample includes around 190,000 clones, with about 82% observed a single time. The top ten clones comprise 4.5% to 7% of the sample.

Participants in the prospective study were aged about 18 to 95 years, lived in 20 to 25 United States geographic areas, and enrolled through a virtual design. Cohort assignment in the prospective study relied on participant-reported clinical history from a screening survey and a study questionnaire. Each participant in the prospective study had whole blood, serum and a nasopharyngeal or oropharyngeal swab collected by mobile phlebotomists. Over an approximately 2-month period, participants in the prospective study had the option of providing additional blood draws and questionnaires. Before DNA extraction, prospective study blood samples were shipped either frozen or at room temperature. Measured from the cysteine to the phenylalanine, the CDR3 is 16 residues long. Only the CDR3 portion is preserved as DNA: 48 bases, with reading frame beginning at the first base. Per the germline V gene, LGHNA is the CDR1 and YSLEER is the CDR2. Ends trimmed: V by 3 bases, J by 4 bases; bases unmatched to a gene: 3.

This sequence originates from a man in his forties with acute COVID-19. The sequence links TRBV4-3 to TRBJ2-1, and TRBD2 aligns with 13 junction nucleotides. Sequencing was carried out using PBMCs or T cells enriched from blood (not recorded which). The CDR3 reads as follows: CASSHPGLAGYNEQFF. The nucleotide sequence is given as TGCGCCAGCAGCCACCCGGGACTAGCGGGGTACAATGAGCAGTTCTTC.